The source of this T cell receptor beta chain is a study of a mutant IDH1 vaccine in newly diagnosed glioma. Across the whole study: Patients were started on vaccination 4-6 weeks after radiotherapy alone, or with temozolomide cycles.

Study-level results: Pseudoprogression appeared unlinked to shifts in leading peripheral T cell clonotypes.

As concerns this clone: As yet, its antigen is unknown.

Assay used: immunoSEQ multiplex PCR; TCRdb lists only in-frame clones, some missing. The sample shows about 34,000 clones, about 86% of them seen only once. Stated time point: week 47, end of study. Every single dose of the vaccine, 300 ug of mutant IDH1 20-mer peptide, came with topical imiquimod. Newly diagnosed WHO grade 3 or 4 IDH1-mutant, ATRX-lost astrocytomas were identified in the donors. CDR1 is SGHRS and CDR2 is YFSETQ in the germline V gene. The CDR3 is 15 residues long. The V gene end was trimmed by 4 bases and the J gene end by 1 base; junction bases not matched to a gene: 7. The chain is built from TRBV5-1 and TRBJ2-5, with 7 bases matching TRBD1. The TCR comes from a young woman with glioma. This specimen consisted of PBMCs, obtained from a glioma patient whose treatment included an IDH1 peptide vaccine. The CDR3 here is CASSKDAGGQETQYF. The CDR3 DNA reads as TGCGCCAGCAGCAAGGACGCAGGGGGCCAAGAGACCCAGTACTTC.